This entry features one T cell receptor beta chain sequence. PCR amplification relied on 60 Vbeta primers (plus 13 Jbeta primers). Per the original methods: Later work found 74 million or so unique TCR beta chains, with approximately 12 million shared. Generated by immunoSEQ multiplex PCR, the TCRdb table keeps only in-frame clones and is missing some. V, J and clone size derive from that table, while D and trimming were established from the DNA sequence. The table has tens of thousands of clones, 55% to 85% seen once. This entry comes from a study of cytomegalovirus exposure and HLA in healthy donors. Germline V CDR1 and CDR2: SGHRS, YFSETQ. Trimming took 3 bases from V and 4 from J, leaving 29 bases between them. The CDR3 totals 19 residues.

This sequence originates from a man aged 35 to 55 in good health and CMV-seropositive. Sequencing was done on a sample of PBMCs. V gene TRBV5-1 combines with J gene TRBJ2-7, with a weak D call TRBD1 (5 bases). This chain's CDR3 is CASSSNSYASAGPSYEQYF. As DNA, the CDR3 is TGCGCCAGCAGCTCTAATTCCTATGCCTCGGCAGGGCCGTCTTACGAGCAGTACTTC.